The 11 T cell receptor beta chains given below trace back to one sample, sequenced in a study of monozygotic twins with cystic fibrosis. The table came from immunoSEQ multiplex PCR; TCRdb's copy has only in-frame clones and leaves some out. This table has roughly 14,000 clones, around 98% appearing once. Sequenced sample: blood. Receptors originate from a girl aged 2 to 10 with cystic fibrosis.

The count of this clone is one. This chain connects TRBV7-6 to TRBJ1-1; no clear D gene. The length of the CDR3 is 17 residues. V shed 3 bases and J shed 0 bases, with 17 bases lying between them. Germline values: CDR1 SGHVS, CDR2 FNYEAQ. The CDR3: CASSLVAHRGMNTEAFF. CDR3 DNA sequence: TGTGCCAGCAGCTTGGTGGCCCACAGAGGGATGAACACTGAAGCTTTCTTT.

CDR3 coding DNA: TGTGCCAGTAGTATACGAGGGACACATAATCAGCCCCAGCATTTT. Translated: CASSIRGTHNQPQHF. This chain links TRBV19 with TRBJ1-5; D is possibly TRBD1 (6 bases). CDR3 length: 15 amino acids. Per the germline V gene, CDR1 is LNHDA and CDR2 is SQIVND (reference sequence). Trimming left V 2 bases short and J 4 bases short, with 12 bases between.

The chain links TRBV29-1 to TRBJ1-5; 7 nucleotides match TRBD1. The CDR3 spans 15 residues. V lost 5 bases and J lost 5; bases outside the gene matches: 12. From germline, CDR1 is SQVTM and CDR2 ANQGSEA. The CDR3 DNA reads as TGCAGCGTTAGCATCAGACAGGGAAGGGATCAGCCCCAGCATTTT. This encodes CSVSIRQGRDQPQHF.

The chain carries TRBV25-1 and TRBJ2-7, with a tentative D call TRBD2 (5 bases). V lost 6 bases and J 2 bases, leaving 11 bases between the germline ends. Germline CDR1 is MGHDK and CDR2 is SYGVNS. The CDR3 covers 13 residues. The CDR3 nucleotides read TGTGCCAGCAGAAGGACGGAGGCCTACGAGCAGTACTTC. Translation gives CASRRTEAYEQYF.

V is TRBV7-2 and J is TRBJ1-2; the D gene is possibly TRBD1 (5 bases). The CDR3 runs 14 residues. Germline-derived CDR1 and CDR2 are SGHTA and FQGNSA. With 3 bases removed from V and 6 bases from J, the gap between germline ends came to 14 bases. The CDR3 DNA follows: TGTGCCAGCAGCTTCCGGGACGGGCCCAATGGCTACACCTTC. It specifies CASSFRDGPNGYTF. Drawing the rest from reference TRBV7-2 and TRBJ1-2, the complete variable domain is GAGVSQSPSNKVTEKGKDVELRCDPISGHTALYWYRQSLGQGLEFLIYFQGNSAPDKSGLPSDRFSAERTGGSVSTLTIQRTQQEDSAVYLCASSFRDGPNGYTFGSGTRLTVV.

This chain joins TRBV7-2 and TRBJ2-7; D gene unclear. Trimming stripped 3 bases from V and 3 bases from J, with 12 bases between. The CDR3 is 14 amino acids. CDR1 and CDR2 (germline): SGHTA, FQGNSA. In DNA form, the CDR3 reads TGTGCCAGCAGCTTGCGGACGGAGCTCTACGAGCAGTACTTC. Translated: CASSLRTELYEQYF.

The CDR3, as DNA: TGTGCCAGCAGTTTTGGGCTAGCGGGAGTTCACGAGCAGTACTTC. It translates to CASSFGLAGVHEQYF. The V and J genes are TRBV28 and TRBJ2-7; the match to TRBD2 covers 10 bases. The CDR3 is made up of 15 amino acids. In germline, CDR1 is MDHEN, CDR2 SYDVKM. Trimming took 3 bases from V and 5 from J; bases not matched to a gene: 7.

The V call is TRBV7-8, the J call TRBJ2-5; 7 bases are a match to TRBD1. CDR3 size: 14 residues. Germline assignment: CDR1 SGHVS and CDR2 FQNEAQ. Trimming cost V 1 base and J 5 bases; bases outside gene matches: 4. DNA of the CDR3: TGTGCCAGCAGCTTAGAGACAGGGCGGGAGACCCAGTACTTC. It translates to CASSLETGRETQYF.

This clone was found once. This chain uses TRBV27 with TRBJ1-2; D is unclear. The CDR3 loop spans 12 amino acids. The germline CDR1 and CDR2 sequences are MNHEY and SMNVEV (reference sequence). The V gene lost 9 bases and the J gene lost 3 bases, with 11 bases spanning the gap. The CDR3 DNA reads as TGTGCCAGGGAGTCTAAAGACTATGGCTACACCTTC. Amino acid sequence: CARESKDYGYTF.

This clone turned up a few times. The chain links TRBV7-6 to TRBJ1-1; tentatively, D is TRBD1 (6 bases). Per the germline V gene, CDR1 is SGHVS and CDR2 is FNYEAQ. The ends were cut back, 5 bases at V and 1 base at J, with 23 bases in the middle. CDR3 length: 18 residues. The CDR3 reads CASSPPARWTEQNTEAFF. The CDR3 nucleotides read TGTGCCAGCAGCCCGCCCGCCCGCTGGACAGAGCAGAACACTGAAGCTTTCTTT.

The chain carries TRBV12-5 and TRBJ1-2; 8 bases map to TRBD1. V was clipped by 0 bases and J by 4 bases; unmatched bases: 13. CDR1 LGHNT and CDR2 FRNRAP come from the germline V gene. CDR3 length: 18 residues. CDR3 loop: CASGLVPQGGQETYGYTF. Written as DNA, the CDR3 is TGTGCTAGTGGTTTGGTTCCCCAGGGGGGACAGGAAACCTATGGCTACACCTTC.